This T cell receptor beta chain was identified in a study of blood T cells in healthy people across ages. This CDR3 contains 17 residues. Germline V gives CDR1 MNHEY, CDR2 SVGEGT. Between the trimmed V and J ends, which lost 2 bases and 0 bases, there was a span of 14 bases. This clonotype has a handful of counts. Sample-barcoded 5' priming and a J-beta primer mix drove a second PCR of about 6 to 12 cycles. With 12 random nucleotides, a template-switch adaptor tagged each individual cDNA molecule. Paired-end reads containing CDR3 totaled no fewer than 2.5 million for each sample. TCRdb called the 5' RACE reads again in MiXCR, with one record for every CDR3 protein. The data hold fewer than 2 million distinct CDR3 sequences, with approximately 39% observed a single time. Per sample, a minimum of 6 million PBMCs were isolated.

The gene calls are TRBV6-2 or TRBV6-3 and TRBJ2-1; D unresolved. This clonotype was sampled from a human donor in good health. The sample taken for sequencing was blood. The CDR3 loop reads CASSYVGREVSYNEQFF. CDR3 nucleotides: TGTGCCAGCAGTTACGTGGGTAGAGAGGTCTCCTACAATGAGCAGTTCTTC.